Presented here are 15 T cell receptor beta chains from one specimen sequenced in a study of blood T cell repertoires in COVID-19. The protocol was immunoSEQ multiplex PCR, while the TCRdb copy is restricted to in-frame clones and leaves out a portion. The top ten clones hold roughly 2.8% of a sample with about 160,000 clones, around 77% of them seen once. Sequences were obtained from peripheral blood. The receptors derive from a man between 70 and 80 years old with acute or convalescent COVID-19.

This chain uses TRBV28 with TRBJ2-7; tentative D call: TRBD1 (5 bases). Trimming stripped 8 bases from V and 3 bases from J, with 11 bases between. Germline values: CDR1 MDHEN, CDR2 SYDVKM. The CDR3 is made up of 12 amino acids. The CDR3 DNA reads TGTGCCAGCTCGACAGAGAGCTACGAGCAGTACTTC. Its translation is CASSTESYEQYF. Based on the CDR3 plus reference TRBV28 and TRBJ2-7, the full variable domain is DVKVTQSSRYLVKRTGEKVFLECVQDMDHENMFWYRQDPGLGLRLIYFSYDVKMKEKGDIPEGYSVSREKKERFSLILESASTNQTSMYLCASSTESYEQYFGPGTRLTVT.

The chain has TRBV7-6 and TRBJ2-1, with D maybe TRBD2 (5 bases). V lost 5 bases to trimming and J lost 1 base, with 15 bases between them. Germline CDR1 and CDR2: SGHVS and FNYEAQ. There are 16 residues in the CDR3. In DNA, the CDR3 is TGTGCCAGCAGCCCGAACTTTCCGGGGTCCTACAATGAGCAGTTCTTC. Translation: CASSPNFPGSYNEQFF.

The chain carries TRBV28 and TRBJ2-7; 9 bases map to TRBD2. This CDR3 has 15 residues. Trimming removed 1 base from V and 9 bases from J; junction bases left unmatched: 10. Germline V gene sequence: CDR1 MDHEN, CDR2 SYDVKM. CDR3 protein: CASSLFLAGKDGQYF. CDR3 bases: TGTGCCAGCAGTTTATTTCTAGCGGGAAAGGATGGGCAGTACTTC.

J is TRBJ2-1 and V is TRBV12-5, with D possibly being TRBD2 (6 bases). The CDR3 covers 15 residues. The germline V gene has CDR1 LGHNT and CDR2 FRNRAP. With 4 bases removed from V and 9 bases from J, the gap between germline ends came to 19 bases. CDR3 bases: TGTGCTAGTGGTTCGGGTGTCCGGGAGAGGAGTGAGCAGTTCTTC. This sequence encodes CASGSGVRERSEQFF.

The V gene is TRBV7-2, the J gene TRBJ2-5; tentative D call: TRBD2 (6 bases). V lost 6 bases and J 1 base, leaving 24 bases between the germline ends. CDR1 is SGHTA and CDR2 is FQGNSA in the germline V gene. The length of the CDR3 is 18 residues. The CDR3 sequence is CASRQRRAGPGAQETQYF. The CDR3 nucleotides read TGTGCCAGCAGACAGCGCCGAGCGGGCCCAGGAGCCCAAGAGACCCAGTACTTC. The full variable domain, with the rest looked up from reference TRBV7-2 and TRBJ2-5, is GAGVSQSPSNKVTEKGKDVELRCDPISGHTALYWYRQSLGQGLEFLIYFQGNSAPDKSGLPSDRFSAERTGGSVSTLTIQRTQQEDSAVYLCASRQRRAGPGAQETQYFGPGTRLLVL.

The chain is built from TRBV27 and TRBJ2-5; weak D call: TRBD2 (6 bases). CDR3 length: 13 residues. Per germline, CDR1 MNHEY and CDR2 SMNVEV (reference sequence). V was pared by 3 bases and J by 4 bases, with 9 bases between. CDR3 in amino acids: CASSLRRGETQYF. The CDR3 nucleotides are TGTGCCAGCAGTTTGCGGAGGGGAGAGACCCAGTACTTC.

This clone turned up a few times. V gene TRBV5-5 combines with J gene TRBJ2-7, with 10 bases aligning to TRBD2. Unmatched junction bases numbered 10, after V lost 4 bases and J lost 3 bases. This CDR3 is 16 amino acids long. Germline V CDR1 and CDR2: SGHKS, YYEKEE (reference sequence). The CDR3 region has the DNA TGTGCCAGCAGCATTCGTACCGGGACTAGCGTCTACGAGCAGTACTTC. Encoded protein: CASSIRTGTSVYEQYF. The full variable domain, with the rest looked up from reference TRBV5-5 and TRBJ2-7, is DAGVTQSPTHLIKTRGQQVTLRCSPISGHKSVSWYQQVLGQGPQFIFQYYEKEERGRGNFPDRFSARQFPNYSSELNVNALLLGDSALYLCASSIRTGTSVYEQYFGPGTRLTVT.

This clone was recorded once. The chain uses TRBV19 and TRBJ1-3; maybe TRBD1 (5 bases). Looked up from germline, CDR1 is LNHDA and CDR2 is SQIVND (reference sequence). Trimming removed 3 bases from V and 4 bases from J, with 13 bases in between. This CDR3 has 15 residues. The CDR3 loop is CASSILSGSGNTIYF. The CDR3 nucleotides read TGTGCCAGTAGTATTCTCTCAGGGTCAGGAAACACCATATATTTT.

This clone came up a few times. V and J are TRBV7-3 and TRBJ2-7, with 8 bases matching TRBD2. The CDR3 length is 15 residues. The V gene end was trimmed by 5 bases and the J gene end by 1 base; junction bases not matched to a gene: 7. The V gene's germline CDR1 is SGHTA and CDR2 FQGTGA. This CDR3 reads CASSVFSGTSYEQYF. CDR3 DNA sequence: TGTGCCAGCAGCGTATTTAGCGGGACGTCCTACGAGCAGTACTTC.

This clone was seen more than once but under ten times. The V gene is TRBV28, the J gene TRBJ1-6; 7 bases align to TRBD1. The CDR3 runs 15 residues. After removal of 8 bases from V and 8 bases from J, the junction contained 12 bases not matched to a gene. In germline, CDR1 is MDHEN, CDR2 SYDVKM. In DNA, the CDR3 is TGTGCCAGCGCAACTGGACAGGCGACGGATTCACCCCTCCACTTT. Residues: CASATGQATDSPLHF.

The sample holds a few counts of this clone. The CDR3 DNA follows: TGTGCCAGCAGCTCCAGGACTAGCGGGACCTACGAGCAGTACTTC. This encodes CASSSRTSGTYEQYF. This chain joins TRBV5-4 and TRBJ2-7; 12 bases align to TRBD2. V dropped 3 bases and J dropped 2; count of bases not matched to a gene: 3. The germline V gene encodes CDR1 SGHNT and CDR2 YYREEE (reference sequence). This CDR3 comprises 15 residues.

This clone appeared a single time. V and J are TRBV9 and TRBJ2-7; D may be TRBD2 (5 bases). The V end lost 3 bases, the J end lost 7 bases, and 8 bases lay between the germline ends. The CDR3 has 11 amino acids. Germline V gene data show CDR1 as SGDLS and CDR2 as YYNGEE. The CDR3 sequence: CASSARGEQYF. CDR3 sequence (DNA): TGTGCCAGCAGCGCCAGAGGGGAGCAGTACTTC.

The chain uses TRBV3-1 (or the pseudogene TRBV3-2) and TRBJ2-7, with D maybe TRBD2 (6 bases). V was shortened by 1 base and J by 4 bases, with 17 bases between the two germline ends. The CDR3 spans 16 residues. Germline lookup yields CDR1 LGHDT and CDR2 YNNKEL (reference sequence). The CDR3 nucleotides are TGTGCCAGCAGCCAAGGCCAAAAAGAGGGGAGGTACGAGCAGTACTTC. Its protein product is CASSQGQKEGRYEQYF.

The rearrangement joins TRBV4-2 to TRBJ1-1; D uncertain. Trimming left V 5 bases short and J 7 bases short, with 17 bases between. The CDR3 consists of 14 residues. The germline CDR1 and CDR2 sequences are LGHNA and YNFKEQ. The CDR3 is CASSLPGTEGEAFF. CDR3 DNA sequence: TGTGCCAGCAGCTTACCGGGCACCGAGGGTGAAGCTTTCTTT.

The chain has TRBV10-2 and TRBJ1-1; D is perhaps TRBD1 (5 bases). The CDR3 contains 14 residues. CDR1 is WSHSY, CDR2 SAAADI, per germline. The V end lost 6 bases, the J end lost 0 bases, and 11 bases lay between the germline ends. CDR3 loop: CASRKQAMNTEAFF. The CDR3 nucleotides are TGCGCCAGCAGGAAACAGGCTATGAACACTGAAGCTTTCTTT.